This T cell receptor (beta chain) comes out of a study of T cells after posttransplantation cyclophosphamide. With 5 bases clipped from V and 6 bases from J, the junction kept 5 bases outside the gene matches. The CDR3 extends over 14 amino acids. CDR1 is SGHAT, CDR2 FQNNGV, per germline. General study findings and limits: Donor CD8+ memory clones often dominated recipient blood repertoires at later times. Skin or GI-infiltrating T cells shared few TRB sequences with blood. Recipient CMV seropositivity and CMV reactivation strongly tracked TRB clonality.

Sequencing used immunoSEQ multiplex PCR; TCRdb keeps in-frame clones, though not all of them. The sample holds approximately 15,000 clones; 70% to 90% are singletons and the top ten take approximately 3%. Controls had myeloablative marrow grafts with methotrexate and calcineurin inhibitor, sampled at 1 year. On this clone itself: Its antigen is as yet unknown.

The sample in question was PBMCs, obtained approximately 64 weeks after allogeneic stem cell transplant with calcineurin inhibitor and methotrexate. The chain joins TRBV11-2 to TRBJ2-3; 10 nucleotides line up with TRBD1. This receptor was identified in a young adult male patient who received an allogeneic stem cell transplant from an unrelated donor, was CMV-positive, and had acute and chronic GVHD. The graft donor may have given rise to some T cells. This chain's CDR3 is CASSRDRGPDTQYF. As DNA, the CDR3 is TGTGCCAGCAGCCGCGACAGGGGGCCGGATACGCAGTATTTT.